This TCR beta chain is from a study of T cells in Graves' hyperthyroidism and ophthalmopathy. General study results and limits: Separation of ophthalmopathy from stable hyperthyroidism was achieved by a 13 V-J model. In validation, the model predicted ophthalmopathy. These predictions came a median around 5.9 months before onset.

As to this clonotype: Its antigen remains unidentified.

It was RNA transcripts that yielded the amplified TCR beta CDR3 regions. The primer set for the first-round RT-PCR of the TCR CDR3 was HTBI. TCRdb re-called the multiplex PCR reads with MiXCR, one entry per CDR3 protein. This sample carries around 340,000 distinct CDR3 sequences, 15% to 20% of them seen once, and the ten largest clones take 33%. The sequenced sample consisted of blood. The sequence was collected from a man aged 30 to 39 with Graves' hyperthyroidism.

CDR3 DNA: TGTGCCACCAGTGATCCTATAGCGGGAGGTAACACCGGGGAGCTGTTTTTT. Amino acid sequence: CATSDPIAGGNTGELFF. The gene calls are TRBV24-1 and TRBJ2-2, with 10 nucleotides matching TRBD2. The CDR3 spans 17 residues. J lost 2 bases, V lost 3 bases, and 5 bases had no gene match. The germline V gene has CDR1 KGHDR and CDR2 SFDVKD.